Below, 18 T cell receptor beta chains from the same sample are listed, as sequenced in a study of immune heterogeneity within non-small cell lung tumors. Amplifying TCR beta CDR3 involved multiplex PCR carried out with 32 V and 13 J primers. TCRdb recomputed calls from the multiplex PCR reads with MiXCR, one row per CDR3 protein. The sample shows around 4,700 distinct CDR3 sequences, approximately 22% of them seen only once. Bulk tumor genomic DNA constituted the template, at around 600 ng per sample. Surgeons took several biopsies per primary tumor, spaced far apart, during surgery. Curative surgery was performed on patients who had untreated, newly diagnosed non-small cell lung cancer. Sequenced: lung tumor tissue. The receptor set was obtained from a man aged 55 to 70 with non-small cell lung cancer.

This clonotype turned up a few times. V usage is TRBV2 and J usage is TRBJ2-5, with D perhaps TRBD1 (6 bases). This CDR3 comprises 15 residues. Trimming removed 5 bases at V and 0 bases at J, with 13 bases between. Germline lookup yields CDR1 SNHLY and CDR2 FYNNEI. The CDR3 spells CASSSDRTYQETQYF. CDR3 DNA: TGTGCCAGCAGTTCTGACAGGACCTACCAAGAGACCCAGTACTTC.

There are a few counts of this clonotype. The V gene is TRBV14, the J gene TRBJ2-5; no reliable D call. Germline CDR1 and CDR2: SGHDN and FVKESK. The CDR3 is 18 residues long. The germline V and J ends were trimmed by 0 bases and 0 bases, with 17 bases remaining between them. CDR3 region: CASSQDGSYPQYQETQYF. DNA of the CDR3: TGTGCCAGCAGCCAAGACGGCAGTTACCCTCAGTACCAAGAGACCCAGTACTTC.

This clonotype is judged medium-sized. The genes are TRBV4-2 and TRBJ2-3, with D possibly being TRBD2 (6 bases). CDR3 length: 14 residues. The germline gives CDR1 LGHNA, CDR2 YNFKEQ. Trimming took 4 bases from V and 6 from J, leaving 14 bases between them. In nucleotides, the CDR3 is TGTGCCAGCAGCCGACTAGTTTCTCCGGATACGCAGTATTTT. It translates to CASSRLVSPDTQYF.

This sequence joins TRBV7-9 and TRBJ2-3; 7 positions match TRBD1. CDR3 length: 14 residues. CDR1 is SEHNR and CDR2 is FQNEAQ in the germline V gene (reference sequence). V was pared by 4 bases and J by 2 bases, with 3 bases of the junction left unmatched. DNA for the CDR3: TGTGCCAGCAGCTATGACAGGGTCACAGATACGCAGTATTTT. It translates to CASSYDRVTDTQYF.

The V gene is TRBV29-1, the J gene TRBJ2-2; no clear D gene. The CDR3 runs to 13 residues. The ends were cut back, 1 base at V and 0 bases at J, with 3 bases in the middle. Germline V gene data show CDR1 as SQVTM and CDR2 as ANQGSEA. CDR3 loop: CSVEVANTGELFF. The CDR3, as DNA: TGCAGCGTTGAAGTCGCGAACACCGGGGAGCTGTTTTTT.

The chain joins TRBV27 to TRBJ2-5, with D uncertain. Trimming shortened V by 0 bases and J by 7 bases, and 9 bases separated the two germline ends. Germline values: CDR1 MNHEY, CDR2 SMNVEV (reference sequence). This CDR3 comprises 13 residues. CDR3 residues: CASSLSGPGTQYF. For the CDR3, the DNA is TGTGCCAGCAGTTTATCCGGGCCGGGGACCCAGTACTTC.

A few counts support this clonotype. The V call is TRBV18, the J call TRBJ1-4; tentatively, D is TRBD1 (6 bases). V gave up 3 bases and J gave up 8 bases, with 16 bases separating them. The CDR3 is 15 amino acids. Germline V gives CDR1 KGHSH, CDR2 LQKENI. The CDR3 region is CASSPLQGNSEKLFF. The CDR3 coding sequence is TGTGCCAGCTCACCCCTACAGGGAAATTCGGAAAAACTGTTTTTT.

By share of the sample, this clonotype is medium-sized (0.01 to 0.1%). The genes are TRBV6-1 and TRBJ1-1; tentatively, D is TRBD1 (6 bases). The length of the CDR3 is 15 residues. Germline CDR1 and CDR2: MNHNS and SASEGT. V lost 7 bases and J lost 2, with 17 bases in between. In DNA, the CDR3 is TGTGCCAGCAAGCCCCTACAGGGTAGCAACACTGAAGCTTTCTTT. The encoded protein is CASKPLQGSNTEAFF.

This clonotype was counted between two and nine times. The chain links TRBV7-3 to TRBJ2-5; 7 bases are a match to TRBD1. The junction had 8 bases not matched to a gene; V was cut back by 5 bases and J by 5 bases. This CDR3 has 14 residues. Germline CDR1 SGHTA, CDR2 FQGTGA. The CDR3 region is CASSRDRESETQYF. In DNA, the CDR3 is TGTGCCAGCAGCCGCGACAGGGAATCGGAGACCCAGTACTTC.

This clonotype is labeled medium-sized (0.01 to 0.1%). The V gene is TRBV6-1, the J gene TRBJ1-1; D perhaps matches TRBD1 (6 bases). The germline gives CDR1 MNHNS, CDR2 SASEGT. The CDR3 contains 14 residues. The V gene lost 4 bases and the J gene lost 1 base, with 10 bases spanning the gap. The CDR3 region has the DNA TGTGCCAGCAGTGCTTGGACAGAGAACACTGAAGCTTTCTTT. This translates into CASSAWTENTEAFF.

This clonotype was detected only a few times. The gene calls are TRBV7-8 and TRBJ1-1; 7 nucleotides align to TRBD1. Germline-derived CDR1 and CDR2 are SGHVS and FQNEAQ. The CDR3 is made up of 14 amino acids. Trimming took 5 bases from V and 4 from J; bases not matched to a gene: 7. In DNA, the CDR3 is TGTGCCAGCAGCCCCCGGACAGGAATCACTGAAGCTTTCTTT. Its translation is CASSPRTGITEAFF.

This clonotype turned up a few times. CDR3 nucleotides: TGTGCCAGTAGTATGGGGGACAGAGGGGGTCCGGGGACCCAGTACTTC. This gives the protein CASSMGDRGGPGTQYF. The gene calls are TRBV19 and TRBJ2-5; 7 nucleotides line up with TRBD1. This CDR3 spans 16 amino acids. Germline V gives CDR1 LNHDA, CDR2 SQIVND (reference sequence). With 3 bases clipped from V and 7 bases from J, the junction kept 14 bases outside the gene matches.

The chain joins TRBV5-1 to TRBJ2-2, with 14 bases aligning to TRBD2. Germline CDR1 reads SGHRS; CDR2 reads YFSETQ. V lost 3 bases and J lost 6; bases outside the gene matches: 13. The CDR3 consists of 19 residues. CDR3 in amino acids: CASSSIPGLAGENAGELFF. CDR3 sequence (DNA): TGCGCCAGCAGCTCAATCCCGGGACTAGCGGGAGAAAACGCCGGGGAGCTGTTTTTT.

This rearrangement joins TRBV28 to TRBJ1-2; possibly TRBD1 for D (5 bases). Germline V gene sequence: CDR1 MDHEN, CDR2 SYDVKM. Trimming removed 3 bases at V and 8 bases at J, with 10 bases between. This CDR3 has 12 amino acids. CDR3 nucleotide sequence: TGTGCCAGCAGTTTGAGGGGACGGGGCTACACCTTC. Translation: CASSLRGRGYTF.

By frequency in the sample, this clonotype is medium-sized (0.01 to 0.1%). This chain connects TRBV19 to TRBJ1-1; D not certain. The CDR3 is made up of 14 amino acids. Germline CDR1 LNHDA, CDR2 SQIVND (reference sequence). Trimming cost V 5 bases and J 3 bases, with 13 bases left between them. The CDR3 region has the DNA TGTGCCAGTAGTGTGGGAAGGTCTGACACTGAAGCTTTCTTT. The encoded protein is CASSVGRSDTEAFF.

The chain links TRBV10-2 to TRBJ1-1, with D perhaps matching TRBD1 (5 bases). The CDR3 loop spans 14 amino acids. The germline V gene has CDR1 WSHSY and CDR2 SAAADI. V lost 7 bases and J lost 0, with 12 bases in between. CDR3 in DNA: TGCGCCAGCAATCGGGGACGGTTGAACACTGAAGCTTTCTTT. It translates to CASNRGRLNTEAFF.

This clonotype was observed a handful of times. This sequence joins TRBV10-3 and TRBJ2-2; TRBD1 might be the D (5 bases). There are 15 residues in the CDR3. The ends were cut back, 8 bases at V and 5 bases at J, with 18 bases in the middle. Germline lookup yields CDR1 ENHRY and CDR2 SYGVKD. CDR3 sequence: CAIGRSEPGTGELFF. The CDR3 DNA is TGTGCCATCGGACGGTCAGAGCCAGGGACCGGGGAGCTGTTTTTT.

This clonotype is deemed medium-sized. V gene TRBV10-3 combines with J gene TRBJ1-2, with D possibly TRBD1 on 5 matching bases. The length of the CDR3 is 15 residues. V shed 7 bases and J shed 0 bases, with 15 bases lying between them. CDR1 is ENHRY and CDR2 is SYGVKD in the germline V gene. CDR3 region: CAITPGGAANYGYTF. The DNA for the CDR3 is TGTGCCATCACCCCAGGTGGGGCAGCTAACTATGGCTACACCTTC.